This entry features one T cell receptor beta chain sequence. The antigen remains unidentified. The CDR3 sequence is 15 residues long. CDR1 is SGHTA and CDR2 is FQGNSA in the germline V gene. V dropped 5 bases and J dropped 4; count of bases not matched to a gene: 7. These data come from a study of response to subunit inactivated influenza vaccine. TCRdb reanalysed the RT-PCR reads using MiXCR and keeps one entry per CDR3 protein. This sample has 650,000 to 800,000 distinct CDR3 sequences, with approximately 14% found just once. Study results and limitations: Seasonal influenza vaccination, on each occasion, was suggested by the authors to recruit few new T cells.

This clonotype was sampled from a man over 45 who received an inactivated influenza vaccine. The starting material was PBMCs from blood, obtained around 14 days before vaccination. The V gene is TRBV7-2, the J gene TRBJ2-3; the match to TRBD2 covers 9 bases. The CDR3 nucleotides are TGTGCCAGCAGCGTTGCGGGGGGGCGGCCAGATACGCAGTATTTT. This sequence encodes CASSVAGGRPDTQYF.